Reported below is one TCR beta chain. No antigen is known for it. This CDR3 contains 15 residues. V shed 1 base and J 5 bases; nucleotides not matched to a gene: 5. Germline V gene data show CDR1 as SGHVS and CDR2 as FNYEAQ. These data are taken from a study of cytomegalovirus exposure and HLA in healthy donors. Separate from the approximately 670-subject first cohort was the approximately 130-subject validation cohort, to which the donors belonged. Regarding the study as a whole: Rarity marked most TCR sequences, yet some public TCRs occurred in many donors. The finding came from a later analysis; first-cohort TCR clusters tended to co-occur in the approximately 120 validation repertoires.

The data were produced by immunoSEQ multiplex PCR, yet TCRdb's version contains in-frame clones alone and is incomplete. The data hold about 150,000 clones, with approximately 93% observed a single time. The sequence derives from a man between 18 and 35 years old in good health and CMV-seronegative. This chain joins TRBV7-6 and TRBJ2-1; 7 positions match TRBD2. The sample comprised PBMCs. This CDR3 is CASSLGGSPNNEQFF. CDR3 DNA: TGTGCCAGCAGCTTAGGCGGGAGCCCCAACAATGAGCAGTTCTTC.